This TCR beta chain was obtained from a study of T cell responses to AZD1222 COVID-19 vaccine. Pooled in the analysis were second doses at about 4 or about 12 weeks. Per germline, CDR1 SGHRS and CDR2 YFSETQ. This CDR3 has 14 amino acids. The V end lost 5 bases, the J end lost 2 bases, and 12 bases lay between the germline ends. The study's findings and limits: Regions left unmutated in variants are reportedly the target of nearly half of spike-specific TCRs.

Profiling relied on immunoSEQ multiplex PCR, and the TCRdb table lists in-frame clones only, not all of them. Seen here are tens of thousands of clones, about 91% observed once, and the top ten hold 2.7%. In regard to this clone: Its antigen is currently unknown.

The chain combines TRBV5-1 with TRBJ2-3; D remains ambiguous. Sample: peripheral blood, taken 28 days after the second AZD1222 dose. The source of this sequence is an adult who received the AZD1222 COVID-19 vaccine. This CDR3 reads CASRELGNTDTQYF. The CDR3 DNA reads TGCGCCAGCAGGGAACTGGGGAACACAGATACGCAGTATTTT.